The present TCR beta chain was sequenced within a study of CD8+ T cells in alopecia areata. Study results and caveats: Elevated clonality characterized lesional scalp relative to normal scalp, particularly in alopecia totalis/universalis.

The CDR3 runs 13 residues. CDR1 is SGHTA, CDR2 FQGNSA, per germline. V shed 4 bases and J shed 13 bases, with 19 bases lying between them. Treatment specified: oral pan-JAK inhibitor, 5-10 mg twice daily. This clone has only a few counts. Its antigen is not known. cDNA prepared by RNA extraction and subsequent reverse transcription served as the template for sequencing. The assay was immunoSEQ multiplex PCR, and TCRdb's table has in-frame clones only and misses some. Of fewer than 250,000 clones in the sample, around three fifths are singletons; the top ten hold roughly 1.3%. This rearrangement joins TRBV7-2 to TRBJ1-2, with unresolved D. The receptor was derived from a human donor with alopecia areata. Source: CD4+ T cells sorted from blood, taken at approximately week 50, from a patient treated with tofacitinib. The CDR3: CASSSGLGRVITF. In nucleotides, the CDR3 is TGTGCCAGCAGCTCCGGTTTAGGAAGGGTTATCACCTTC.